Listed below are T cell receptor beta chains from one sample, sequenced in a study of T cells in Graves' hyperthyroidism and ophthalmopathy. MiXCR, applied by TCRdb to the multiplex PCR reads, yields one record per CDR3 protein. This repertoire shows some 580,000 distinct CDR3 sequences, about a sixth found once; its top ten account for 2.5% to 4%. Sequencing used blood. The receptors originated from a woman aged 40 to 50 with Graves' ophthalmopathy. The CDR3 runs from the conserved cysteine through the conserved F or W. The order of the fields is V gene, J gene, D gene, clone size, CDR3 protein, CDR3 DNA. D genes are given only for firm matches. The size entry is marked missing in some rows and otherwise reads once, few, many or a size class.

>TRBV5-1|TRBJ2-5|TRBD2|NA
CASSRSPSGSRETQYF
TGCGCCAGCAGTAGGTCCCCTAGCGGGAGCCGGGAGACCCAGTACTTC
>TRBV7-9|TRBJ2-5|TRBD1|many
CAAGTDQETQYF
TGTGCCGCCGGGACAGACCAAGAGACCCAGTACTTC
>TRBV28|TRBJ2-1|TRBD2|many
CASSSSELAGAYEQFF
TGTGCCAGCAGCTCCTCCGAACTAGCGGGAGCATATGAGCAGTTCTTC
>TRBV15|TRBJ2-1|TRBD2|NA
CATSREVGGGAGEQFF
TGTGCCACCAGCAGAGAGGTGGGCGGGGGGGCCGGTGAGCAGTTCTTC
>TRBV13|TRBJ2-7|NA|NA
CASSKYSYEQYF
TGTGCCAGCAGCAAGTATTCCTACGAGCAGTACTTC
>TRBV30|TRBJ1-1|NA|many
CASVRGRENTEAFF
TGTGCCTCCGTGCGGGGGCGGGAAAACACTGAAGCTTTCTTT
>TRBV7-3|TRBJ2-5|TRBD2|once
CASSPGTTLAETQYF
TGTGCCAGCAGCCCCGGGACTACCCTCGCAGAGACCCAGTACTTC
>TRBV5-1|TRBJ1-1|NA|many
CASSFAAGNTEAFF
TGCGCCAGCAGCTTCGCCGCCGGGAACACTGAAGCTTTCTTT
>TRBV11-2|TRBJ2-3|NA|NA
CASSLGGDPAGTDTQYF
TGTGCCAGCAGCTTAGGGGGTGACCCAGCAGGGACAGATACGCAGTATTTT
>TRBV5-1|TRBJ2-5|NA|NA
CASSLAPEKETQYF
TGCGCCAGCAGCTTGGCCCCCGAAAAAGAGACCCAGTACTTC
>TRBV6-1|TRBJ2-1|NA|NA
CASSEVVAPWDEQFF
TGTGCCAGCAGTGAAGTTGTAGCTCCCTGGGATGAGCAGTTCTTC
>TRBV18|TRBJ2-7|NA|many
CASSQLESYEQYF
TGTGCCAGCTCACAACTAGAATCCTACGAGCAGTACTTC
>TRBV20-1|TRBJ2-5|TRBD2|NA
CSAPSGGVSRWETQYF
TGCAGTGCGCCCAGCGGGGGGGTTAGTAGGTGGGAGACCCAGTACTTC
>TRBV9|TRBJ2-7|NA|NA
CASSVGIDNVLYEQYF
TGTGCCAGCAGCGTAGGAATAGATAACGTCCTCTACGAGCAGTACTTC
>TRBV5-1|TRBJ2-1|NA|many
CASSLELGSYNEQFF
TGCGCCAGCAGCTTGGAGTTAGGCTCCTACAATGAGCAGTTCTTC
>TRBV7-9|TRBJ2-5|NA|many
CASSAQGGETQYF
TGTGCCAGCAGTGCGCAGGGGGGCGAGACCCAGTACTTC
>TRBV5-5|TRBJ2-3|TRBD2|NA
CASSLRLPSGGTDTDTQYF
TGTGCCAGCAGCTTGCGCCTCCCTAGCGGGGGGACCGACACAGATACGCAGTATTTT
>TRBV20-1|TRBJ2-7|NA|few
CSAREGGGRRANEQYF
TGCAGTGCTAGAGAAGGAGGGGGACGCAGGGCGAACGAGCAGTACTTC
>TRBV6-5|TRBJ1-5|NA|NA
CASSEVVGLPQHF
TGTGCCAGCAGTGAGGTTGTAGGGCTGCCCCAGCATTTT
>TRBV12-3/TRBV12-4|TRBJ1-5|NA|many
CASSSTDSNQPQHF
TGTGCCAGCAGTTCGACAGATAGCAATCAGCCCCAGCATTTT
>TRBV10-3|TRBJ1-2|NA|few
CAISEGQTTNYGYTF
TGTGCCATCAGTGAAGGGCAGACCACTAACTATGGCTACACCTTC
>TRBV18|TRBJ2-3|NA|NA
CASSPGKSDTQYF
TGTGCCAGCTCACCGGGGAAAAGCGACACGCAGTATTTT
>TRBV15|TRBJ1-5|NA|few
CATSRDRWVAGSNQPQHF
TGTGCCACCAGCAGAGATCGTTGGGTGGCAGGGAGCAATCAGCCCCAGCATTTT
>TRBV5-1|TRBJ2-4|NA|many
CASSLASGAKNIQYF
TGCGCCAGCAGCTTGGCCTCAGGAGCCAAAAACATTCAGTACTTC
>TRBV11-2|TRBJ2-2|NA|NA
CASSPTVGELFF
TGTGCCAGCAGCCCGACCGTGGGGGAGCTGTTTTTT
>TRBV18|TRBJ2-1|TRBD1|many
CASSPGQQHNEQFF
TGTGCCAGCTCACCGGGACAGCAGCACAATGAGCAGTTCTTC
>TRBV20-1|TRBJ1-4|NA|many
CSAREVGEKLFF
TGCAGTGCTAGAGAAGTAGGTGAAAAACTGTTTTTT
>TRBV3-1|TRBJ2-3|NA|many
CASSPILTGRSDTQYF
TGTGCCAGCAGCCCAATCCTCACGGGGCGGTCAGATACGCAGTATTTT
>TRBV3-1|TRBJ2-2|NA|NA
CASSQVGYGKNTGELFF
TGTGCCAGCAGCCAAGTTGGCTACGGAAAGAACACCGGGGAGCTGTTTTTT
>TRBV2|TRBJ2-3|NA|many
CASSSRLTLTDTQYF
TGTGCCAGCAGTTCCAGACTAACACTGACAGATACGCAGTATTTT
>TRBV12-3/TRBV12-4|TRBJ2-7|NA|NA
CASSFKNYEQYF
TGTGCCAGCAGCTTTAAGAACTACGAGCAGTACTTC
>TRBV3-1|TRBJ1-3|NA|many
CASSQGFGNTIYF
TGTGCCAGCAGCCAAGGGTTCGGAAACACCATATATTTT
>TRBV12-3/TRBV12-4|TRBJ1-6|NA|once
CASSKTFNSPLHF
TGTGCCAGCAGCAAGACCTTTAATTCACCCCTCCACTTT
>TRBV25-1|TRBJ2-3|NA|few
CASSGGFGDLSTDTQYF
TGTGCCAGCAGTGGGGGGTTCGGTGACCTTAGCACAGATACGCAGTATTTT
>TRBV5-6|TRBJ1-4|NA|once
CASPLGKLFF
TGTGCCAGTCCCCTTGGGAAACTGTTTTTT
>TRBV29-1|TRBJ1-4|NA|NA
CSVWGRGEKLFF
TGCAGCGTTTGGGGCAGGGGCGAAAAACTGTTTTTT
>TRBV2|TRBJ2-7|NA|many
CASSESIYEQYF
TGTGCCAGCAGTGAATCTATTTACGAGCAGTACTTC
>TRBV6-5|TRBJ1-1|NA|NA
CASSYIRVRDKNTEAFF
TGTGCCAGCAGTTACATTCGTGTGAGAGACAAGAACACTGAAGCTTTCTTT
>TRBV29-1|TRBJ2-1|NA|few
CSVDKMGNNEQFF
TGCAGCGTTGATAAGATGGGTAACAATGAGCAGTTCTTC
>TRBV12-3/TRBV12-4|TRBJ1-6|NA|many
CASSFRQNGAPLHF
TGTGCCAGCAGCTTTCGACAGAATGGGGCACCCCTCCACTTT
>TRBV9|TRBJ2-3|NA|few
CASSADEGGSTDTQYF
TGTGCCAGCAGCGCCGACGAGGGTGGGAGTACAGATACGCAGTATTTT
>TRBV5-1|TRBJ2-7|NA|many
CASSLGGVDEQYF
TGCGCCAGCAGCTTGGGGGGGGTTGACGAGCAGTACTTC
>TRBV28|TRBJ2-7|TRBD1|many
CASSTGGGYEQYF
TGTGCCAGCAGCACAGGGGGCGGCTACGAGCAGTACTTC
>TRBV7-9|TRBJ1-3|NA|NA
CASSLQQTVVGNTIYF
TGTGCCAGCAGCTTACAACAGACGGTCGTCGGAAACACCATATATTTT
>TRBV19|TRBJ1-5|TRBD1|few
CASRGTVRGNQPQHF
TGTGCCAGTAGGGGGACAGTTCGGGGCAATCAGCCCCAGCATTTT
>TRBV5-8|TRBJ1-2|NA|many
CASSGPPGLNYGYTF
TGTGCCAGCAGCGGCCCGCCAGGGCTTAACTATGGCTACACCTTC
>TRBV7-9|TRBJ2-6|NA|NA
CASSLARSGANVLTF
TGTGCCAGCAGCTTAGCCCGTTCCGGGGCCAACGTCCTGACTTTC
>TRBV20-1|TRBJ1-6|TRBD1|many
CSALGQGSSYNSPLHF
TGCAGTGCCCTGGGACAGGGGAGCTCCTATAATTCACCCCTCCACTTT
>TRBV11-2|TRBJ2-7|NA|many
CASSLSAYEQYF
TGTGCCAGCAGCTTAAGTGCCTACGAGCAGTACTTC
>TRBV30|TRBJ2-7|NA|many
CAWSGSRLEQYF
TGTGCCTGGAGTGGATCTCGTCTCGAGCAGTACTTC
>TRBV20-1|TRBJ2-6|TRBD1|few
CSAGGQASSGANVLTF
TGCAGTGCTGGGGGACAGGCGTCCTCTGGGGCCAACGTCCTGACTTTC
>TRBV20-1|TRBJ2-5|TRBD2|NA
CSARASGTPPPRETQYF
TGCAGTGCTAGAGCTAGCGGGACCCCCCCGCCAAGGGAGACCCAGTACTTC
>TRBV29-1|TRBJ2-3|TRBD1|few
CSVEGTGVLTDTQYF
TGCAGCGTTGAAGGAACAGGGGTCCTCACAGATACGCAGTATTTT
>TRBV2|TRBJ1-6|NA|many
CASMTPSPITDNSPLHF
TGTGCCAGCATGACACCCTCCCCTATAACGGATAATTCACCCCTCCACTTT